This TCR beta chain stems from a study of blood T cell repertoires in COVID-19. Overall study: Acute-phase and convalescent COVID-19 samples originated in the United States, Italy and Spain. T cells, B-cell-depleted T cells, or PBMCs supplied cDNA or gDNA.

This CDR3 spans 15 amino acids. Losses at the gene ends were 4 bases for V and 4 bases for J; bases not matched to a gene: 8. Germline V gene lookup returns CDR1 MDHEN and CDR2 SYDVKM. Per the original data handling: Researchers report that nucleated cell counts were estimated from reference gene primer amplification. Sequencing used immunoSEQ multiplex PCR; TCRdb keeps in-frame clones, though not all of them. That table supplies the V and J calls and clone size; D and trimming were determined from the DNA. The table records roughly 99,000 clones, approximately 84% of them present only once. The TCR originated in a woman of 80 years or more with acute or convalescent COVID-19. The sequenced sample consisted of peripheral blood. This chain connects TRBV28 to TRBJ1-1; 8 bases agree with TRBD1. In nucleotides, the CDR3 is TGTGCCAGCAGTTCCCGACAGGGGAGGATCACTGAAGCTTTCTTT. This sequence encodes CASSSRQGRITEAFF.